The rows below give T cell receptor beta chains drawn from one sample of a study of control samples from healthy donors and cancer patients. Sequencing used immunoSEQ multiplex PCR; TCRdb keeps in-frame clones, though not all of them. The data contain about 45,000 clones, over 65% of them singletons. Sequencing used formalin-fixed, paraffin-embedded tissue. These receptors were taken from a male donor with melanoma. Each CDR3 is given with its conserved first and last residue. Each record gives: clone size, D gene, J gene, V gene, CDR3 DNA, CDR3 protein. The D gene is left open where the match is weak. The size field is filled for only some rows; it gives once, few, many or a size class.

clone_size: few; d_call: NA; j_call: TRBJ2-2; v_call: TRBV6-4; cdr3_nt: TGTGCCAGCAGTGACTGGGGGGCCGGCACCGGGGAGCTGTTTTTT; cdr3_aa: CASSDWGAGTGELFF
clone_size: once; d_call: TRBD1; j_call: TRBJ1-4; v_call: TRBV9; cdr3_nt: TGTGCCAGCACCCCGGACGGGACAGCTGAAAAACTGTTTTTT; cdr3_aa: CASTPDGTAEKLFF
clone_size: NA; d_call: TRBD1; j_call: TRBJ2-3; v_call: TRBV9; cdr3_nt: TGTGCCAGCAGCTCGTACAGGGGTGGTGGCACAGATACGCAGTATTTT; cdr3_aa: CASSSYRGGGTDTQYF
clone_size: NA; d_call: NA; j_call: TRBJ1-5; v_call: TRBV18; cdr3_nt: TGTGCCAGCTCACATAAGGGTGTGGGTCAGCCCCAGCATTTT; cdr3_aa: CASSHKGVGQPQHF
clone_size: few; d_call: TRBD2; j_call: TRBJ2-3; v_call: TRBV9; cdr3_nt: TGTGCCAGCAGCGTCGGACTAGCGGCCACAGATACGCAGTATTTT; cdr3_aa: CASSVGLAATDTQYF
clone_size: NA; d_call: NA; j_call: TRBJ1-3; v_call: TRBV3-1/TRBV3-2; cdr3_nt: TGTGCCAGCAGCCATGGTACACGCTCTGGAAACACCATATATTTT; cdr3_aa: CASSHGTRSGNTIYF
clone_size: NA; d_call: NA; j_call: TRBJ2-7; v_call: TRBV2; cdr3_nt: TGTGCCAGCAAGGCCCCGGTTGGGTCCTACGAGCAGTACTTC; cdr3_aa: CASKAPVGSYEQYF
clone_size: NA; d_call: TRBD2; j_call: TRBJ2-7; v_call: TRBV29-1; cdr3_nt: TGCAGCGTTGTCGGCGGGGGGGGTTGGTGGGAGTACTTC; cdr3_aa: CSVVGGGGWWEYF
clone_size: few; d_call: NA; j_call: TRBJ1-1; v_call: TRBV10-3; cdr3_nt: TGTGCCATCGGGAATCAGGATGAAGCTTTCTTT; cdr3_aa: CAIGNQDEAFF
clone_size: NA; d_call: TRBD2; j_call: TRBJ2-3; v_call: TRBV19; cdr3_nt: TGTGCCAGTAGCATCACTAGCGGGCACACAGATACGCAGTATTTT; cdr3_aa: CASSITSGHTDTQYF
clone_size: NA; d_call: NA; j_call: TRBJ1-5; v_call: TRBV19; cdr3_nt: TGTGCCAGTAGTAAGGAGGCAGGCCAATTCCGGCAGCCCCAGCATTTT; cdr3_aa: CASSKEAGQFRQPQHF
clone_size: NA; d_call: NA; j_call: TRBJ2-3; v_call: TRBV9; cdr3_nt: TGTGCCAGCAGCGTTTTTGACTCCGCGGATACGCAGTATTTT; cdr3_aa: CASSVFDSADTQYF
clone_size: few; d_call: NA; j_call: TRBJ2-7; v_call: TRBV7-2; cdr3_nt: TGTGCCAGCAGCTCCCTGGGGGCTGGCGAGCAGTACTTC; cdr3_aa: CASSSLGAGEQYF
clone_size: NA; d_call: NA; j_call: TRBJ2-3; v_call: TRBV14; cdr3_nt: TGTGCCAGCAGCCAATCTCTAATCACAGATACGCAGTATTTT; cdr3_aa: CASSQSLITDTQYF
clone_size: once; d_call: TRBD1; j_call: TRBJ1-4; v_call: TRBV6-5; cdr3_nt: TGTGCCAGCAGTTACTCGACACAGGGGGGAAAACTGTTTTTT; cdr3_aa: CASSYSTQGGKLFF
clone_size: NA; d_call: NA; j_call: TRBJ1-3; v_call: TRBV6-5; cdr3_nt: TGTGCCAGCGGGGACCCTGGAAACACCATATATTTT; cdr3_aa: CASGDPGNTIYF
clone_size: once; d_call: TRBD1; j_call: TRBJ2-1; v_call: TRBV18; cdr3_nt: TGTGCCAGCTCACCCAACCTGGGACAGGGGGTCTATGAGCAGTTCTTC; cdr3_aa: CASSPNLGQGVYEQFF
clone_size: NA; d_call: TRBD1; j_call: TRBJ2-7; v_call: TRBV28; cdr3_nt: TGTGCCAGCAGTTTATCGGGACAGACCTACGAGCAGTACTTC; cdr3_aa: CASSLSGQTYEQYF
clone_size: NA; d_call: NA; j_call: TRBJ1-4; v_call: TRBV19; cdr3_nt: TGTGCCAGTAAGGCGGTTGCAACTAATGAAAAACTGTTTTTT; cdr3_aa: CASKAVATNEKLFF
clone_size: NA; d_call: NA; j_call: TRBJ2-5; v_call: TRBV11-2; cdr3_nt: TGTGCCAGCAGCTTAAACACTGGACGCCAAGAGACCCAGTACTTC; cdr3_aa: CASSLNTGRQETQYF
clone_size: NA; d_call: NA; j_call: TRBJ1-2; v_call: TRBV12-3/TRBV12-4; cdr3_nt: TGTGCCAGCAGCCGACCCGGGAACTATGGCTACACCTTC; cdr3_aa: CASSRPGNYGYTF
clone_size: NA; d_call: TRBD1; j_call: TRBJ1-5; v_call: TRBV19; cdr3_nt: TGTGCCAGTAGACTTCGACAGGGCGGTTGGCAGCCCCAGCATTTT; cdr3_aa: CASRLRQGGWQPQHF
clone_size: NA; d_call: TRBD1; j_call: TRBJ1-6; v_call: TRBV28; cdr3_nt: TGTGCCAGCAGTATAGGGACAGCCAGAGTTAATTCACCCCTCCACTTT; cdr3_aa: CASSIGTARVNSPLHF
clone_size: many; d_call: TRBD2; j_call: TRBJ2-2; v_call: TRBV5-1; cdr3_nt: TGCGCCAGCAGCTTGGTCGCTAGCGGGAGCGGGGAGCTGTTTTTT; cdr3_aa: CASSLVASGSGELFF
clone_size: NA; d_call: TRBD2; j_call: TRBJ2-1; v_call: TRBV5-4; cdr3_nt: TGTGCCAGCAGCGACGGGACTAGCGGGAGCAATGAGCAGTTCTTC; cdr3_aa: CASSDGTSGSNEQFF
clone_size: NA; d_call: NA; j_call: TRBJ1-6; v_call: TRBV2; cdr3_nt: TGTGCCAGCAGTGTAAGCCTCTATAATTCACCCCTCCACTTT; cdr3_aa: CASSVSLYNSPLHF
clone_size: NA; d_call: NA; j_call: TRBJ1-2; v_call: TRBV30; cdr3_nt: TGTGCCTGTTTCGGACTGGGAGATACCTACTATGGCTACACCTTC; cdr3_aa: CACFGLGDTYYGYTF
clone_size: NA; d_call: NA; j_call: TRBJ2-2; v_call: TRBV27; cdr3_nt: TGTGCCAGCAGTTTAAAGTGGACCGGGGAGCTGTTTTTT; cdr3_aa: CASSLKWTGELFF
clone_size: medium-sized; d_call: NA; j_call: TRBJ2-7; v_call: TRBV5-6; cdr3_nt: TGTGCCAGCAGCTTCCGACAGGATTTCTCCTACGAGCAGTACTTC; cdr3_aa: CASSFRQDFSYEQYF
clone_size: NA; d_call: NA; j_call: TRBJ2-3; v_call: TRBV7-9; cdr3_nt: TGTGCCAGCAGCTTAGGTCGCCGAATCACAGATACGCAGTATTTT; cdr3_aa: CASSLGRRITDTQYF
clone_size: NA; d_call: NA; j_call: TRBJ1-2; v_call: TRBV7-8; cdr3_nt: TGTGCCAGCAGCCTGGGGTCATACTATGGCTACACCTTC; cdr3_aa: CASSLGSYYGYTF
clone_size: few; d_call: NA; j_call: TRBJ2-1; v_call: TRBV9; cdr3_nt: TGTGCCAGCAGCCTTCTCGGCGATGAGCAGTTCTTC; cdr3_aa: CASSLLGDEQFF
clone_size: few; d_call: TRBD1; j_call: TRBJ2-7; v_call: TRBV5-6; cdr3_nt: TGTGCCAGCAGCTCGCCCGGGACAGCAACCTACGAGCAGTACTTC; cdr3_aa: CASSSPGTATYEQYF
clone_size: NA; d_call: TRBD1; j_call: TRBJ2-3; v_call: TRBV7-9; cdr3_nt: TGTGCCAGCAGCTCAAACAGGGGGGCAGATACGCAGTATTTT; cdr3_aa: CASSSNRGADTQYF
clone_size: NA; d_call: NA; j_call: TRBJ2-3; v_call: TRBV18; cdr3_nt: TGTGCCAGCTCACCACCGGGAGGGGGCGATACGCAGTATTTT; cdr3_aa: CASSPPGGGDTQYF
clone_size: NA; d_call: NA; j_call: TRBJ1-2; v_call: TRBV18; cdr3_nt: TGTGCCAGCTCACCAAGCGACGGGACTGACTATGGCTACACCTTC; cdr3_aa: CASSPSDGTDYGYTF
clone_size: once; d_call: TRBD2; j_call: TRBJ2-2; v_call: TRBV3-1/TRBV3-2; cdr3_nt: TGTGCCAGCAGTCCCCGACTAGCGGGAGGGCCGCGGACCGGGGAGCTGTTTTTT; cdr3_aa: CASSPRLAGGPRTGELFF
clone_size: medium-sized; d_call: NA; j_call: TRBJ1-5; v_call: TRBV2; cdr3_nt: TGTGCCAGCAATCCGGGAGGTCAGCCCCAGCATTTT; cdr3_aa: CASNPGGQPQHF
clone_size: few; d_call: NA; j_call: TRBJ2-1; v_call: TRBV5-4; cdr3_nt: TGTGCCAGCAGCCCGGTATTTGACCAGGAAAACAATGAGCAGTTCTTC; cdr3_aa: CASSPVFDQENNEQFF
clone_size: NA; d_call: TRBD2; j_call: TRBJ2-7; v_call: TRBV14; cdr3_nt: TGTGCCAGCAGCCAAGGGGTAGGGCTAGCGGGAGGCTACGAGCAGTACTTC; cdr3_aa: CASSQGVGLAGGYEQYF
clone_size: NA; d_call: NA; j_call: TRBJ2-7; v_call: TRBV2; cdr3_nt: TGTGCCAGCGGGGAGTACGAGCAGTACTTC; cdr3_aa: CASGEYEQYF
clone_size: NA; d_call: TRBD1; j_call: TRBJ1-5; v_call: TRBV28; cdr3_nt: TGTGCCAGCAGTGAGCCGGGACAGGGGTTAAATCAGCCCCAGCATTTT; cdr3_aa: CASSEPGQGLNQPQHF
clone_size: few; d_call: NA; j_call: TRBJ1-4; v_call: TRBV2; cdr3_nt: TGTGCCAGCAGCACAGTTAATGAAAAACTGTTTTTT; cdr3_aa: CASSTVNEKLFF
clone_size: few; d_call: TRBD1; j_call: TRBJ2-3; v_call: TRBV7-2; cdr3_nt: TGTGCCAGCAGCTACCCGGGACAGGGCACAGATACGCAGTATTTT; cdr3_aa: CASSYPGQGTDTQYF
clone_size: NA; d_call: TRBD2; j_call: TRBJ2-2; v_call: TRBV12-5; cdr3_nt: TGTGCTAGTGCCCCTGAGAGGGGGGGACTAGCAACTGTCCCCGGGGAGCTGTTTTTT; cdr3_aa: CASAPERGGLATVPGELFF
clone_size: once; d_call: TRBD2; j_call: TRBJ2-7; v_call: TRBV28; cdr3_nt: TGTGCCAGCTCCTCCCCGGGGGGATACGAGCAGTACTTC; cdr3_aa: CASSSPGGYEQYF